These T cell receptor beta chains were read from a single sample in a study of metastatic and nonmetastatic thyroid tumors. TCRdb re-called clones from the PCR reads using MiXCR. The table lists over 20,000 clones, 28% of them singletons. Sequencing was carried out using tumor tissue. The source of these receptors is a male donor with papillary thyroid cancer or a benign thyroid nodule (not recorded which). Some clones in this sample may be carry-over from other donors' samples. Each CDR3 is given with its conserved first and last residue. A D gene is named only where the DNA matches it firmly. Expanded clones are given a class, and other clones once, few, many or no size at all.

J gene | V gene | clone size | D gene | CDR3 protein | CDR3 DNA
TRBJ1-5 | TRBV7-9 | once | . | CASSLGGGNGQPQHF | TGTGCCAGCAGCTTAGGAGGGGGGAACGGGCAGCCCCAGCATTTT
TRBJ2-1 | TRBV28 | few | . | CASSSSGPRFISEQFF | TGTGCCAGCAGTTCCTCCGGGCCAAGATTCATTAGTGAGCAGTTCTTC
TRBJ2-5 | TRBV6-2/TRBV6-3 | few | TRBD2 | CASSYWGGRETQYF | TGTGCCAGCAGTTACTGGGGGGGACGGGAGACCCAGTACTTC
TRBJ1-5 | TRBV6-1 | few | TRBD1 | CASSRTTGASNQPQHF | TGTGCCAGCAGCCGCACGACAGGGGCCAGCAATCAGCCCCAGCATTTT
TRBJ2-7 | TRBV6-1 | . | . | CASSVHGPPYEQYF | TGTGCCAGCAGTGTTCACGGCCCGCCCTACGAGCAGTACTTC
TRBJ1-1 | TRBV19 | . | . | CASSPAGLNTEAFF | TGTGCCAGTAGTCCCGCAGGGCTGAACACTGAAGCTTTCTTT
TRBJ1-5 | TRBV2 | . | . | CASSALLQPQHF | TGTGCCAGCAGTGCTCTGCTTCAGCCCCAGCATTTT
TRBJ1-1 | TRBV7-9 | many | . | CASSRKMNTEAFF | TGTGCCAGCAGTAGGAAGATGAACACTGAAGCTTTCTTT
TRBJ1-3 | TRBV2 | . | . | CASSEAVGTIYF | TGTGCCAGCAGTGAAGCTGTGGGCACCATATATTTT
TRBJ2-1 | TRBV12-3/TRBV12-4 | few | . | CASSLGGVEQFF | TGTGCCAGCAGTTTAGGGGGGGTAGAGCAGTTCTTC
TRBJ2-7 | TRBV10-3 | medium-sized | . | CAISPGSARRDEQYF | TGTGCCATCAGCCCCGGGTCTGCTAGGCGGGACGAGCAGTACTTC
TRBJ1-1 | TRBV7-7 | . | . | CASSLLRNTEAFF | TGTGCTAGCAGCTTATTAAGGAACACTGAAGCTTTCTTT
TRBJ1-1 | TRBV27 | many | . | CASSLGWGNTEAFF | TGTGCCAGCAGTTTAGGTTGGGGGAACACTGAAGCTTTCTTT
TRBJ1-6 | TRBV6-5 | many | TRBD1 | CASSRDRSSTSYNSPLHF | TGTGCCAGCAGTCGGGACAGGTCAAGCACGTCCTATAATTCACCCCTCCACTTT
TRBJ2-2 | TRBV30 | many | TRBD1 | CAWSVPWAGGDNTGELFF | TGTGCCTGGAGTGTACCGTGGGCAGGGGGTGATAACACCGGGGAGCTGTTTTTT
TRBJ2-7 | TRBV5-1 | . | . | CASSLAGTGRYYEQYF | TGCGCCAGCAGCTTGGCCGGGACGGGGAGATACTACGAGCAGTACTTC
TRBJ2-2 | TRBV28 | . | . | CASSQPYTGELFF | TGTGCCAGCAGCCAGCCCTACACCGGGGAGCTGTTTTTT
TRBJ2-7 | TRBV6-1 | . | TRBD1 | CASSEAPDRGYEQYF | TGTGCCAGCAGTGAAGCGCCAGACAGGGGATACGAGCAGTACTTC
TRBJ1-1 | TRBV6-1 | few | . | CASSLRGPSGAFF | TGTGCCAGCAGTTTACGTGGGCCCTCTGGAGCTTTCTTT
TRBJ1-1 | TRBV19 | . | . | CASSIKIRSAEAFF | TGTGCCAGTAGTATAAAGATCCGTAGTGCTGAAGCTTTCTTT
TRBJ2-3 | TRBV6-1 | few | TRBD2 | CASSDQAGGPPDTQYF | TGTGCCAGCAGTGATCAGGCGGGAGGGCCTCCAGATACGCAGTATTTT
TRBJ2-1 | TRBV29-1 | many | TRBD2 | CSVGTSGAGLFNEQFF | TGCAGCGTTGGGACTAGCGGGGCCGGCCTCTTCAATGAGCAGTTCTTC
TRBJ1-6 | TRBV11-2 | . | TRBD1 | CASSLRQGGSSYNSPLHF | TGTGCCAGCAGCCTGAGACAGGGGGGCAGCTCCTATAATTCACCCCTCCACTTT
TRBJ2-7 | TRBV28 | . | . | CASGSPGHGFGYEQYF | TGTGCCAGCGGATCTCCGGGACATGGGTTTGGGTACGAGCAGTACTTC
TRBJ2-3 | TRBV27 | medium-sized | . | CASSLYDSMWDTQYF | TGTGCCAGCAGTTTATACGACAGTATGTGGGATACGCAGTATTTT
TRBJ2-5 | TRBV28 | many | . | CASSQGIQETQYF | TGTGCCAGCAGTCAGGGGATCCAAGAGACCCAGTACTTC